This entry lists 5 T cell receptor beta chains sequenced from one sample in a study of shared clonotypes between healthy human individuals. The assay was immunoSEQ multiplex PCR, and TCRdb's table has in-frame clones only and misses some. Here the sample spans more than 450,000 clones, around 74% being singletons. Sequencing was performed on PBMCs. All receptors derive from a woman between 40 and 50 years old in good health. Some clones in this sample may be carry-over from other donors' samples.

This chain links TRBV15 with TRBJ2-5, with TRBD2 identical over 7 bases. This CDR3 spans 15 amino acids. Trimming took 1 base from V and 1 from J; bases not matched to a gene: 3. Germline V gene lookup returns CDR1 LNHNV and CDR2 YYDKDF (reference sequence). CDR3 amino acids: CATSRGSGAQETQYF. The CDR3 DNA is TGTGCCACCAGCAGAGGGAGCGGGGCCCAAGAGACCCAGTACTTC.

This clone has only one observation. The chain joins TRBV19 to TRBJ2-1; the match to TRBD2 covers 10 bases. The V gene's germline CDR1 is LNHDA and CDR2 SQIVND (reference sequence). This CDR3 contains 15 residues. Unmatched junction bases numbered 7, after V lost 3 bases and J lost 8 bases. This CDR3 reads CASSILAGGPHEQFF. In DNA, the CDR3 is TGTGCCAGTAGTATCTTAGCGGGAGGCCCCCATGAGCAGTTCTTC.

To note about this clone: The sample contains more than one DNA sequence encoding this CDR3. The CDR3 bases are TGTGCCAGCAGCGTACAGGGATCCTACGAGCAGTACTTC. Its translation is CASSVQGSYEQYF. This chain links TRBV9 with TRBJ2-7, with D perhaps TRBD1 (5 bases). With 1 base removed from V and 1 base from J, the gap between germline ends came to 6 bases. This CDR3 is 13 amino acids long. The V gene's germline CDR1 is SGDLS and CDR2 YYNGEE.

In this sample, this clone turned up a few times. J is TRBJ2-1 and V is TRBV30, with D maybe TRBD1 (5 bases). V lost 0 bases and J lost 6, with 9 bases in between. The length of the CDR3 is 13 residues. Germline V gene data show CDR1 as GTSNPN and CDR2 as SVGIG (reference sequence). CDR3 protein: CAWSVGLFNEQFF. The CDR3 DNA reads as TGTGCCTGGAGTGTGGGGCTTTTCAATGAGCAGTTCTTC.

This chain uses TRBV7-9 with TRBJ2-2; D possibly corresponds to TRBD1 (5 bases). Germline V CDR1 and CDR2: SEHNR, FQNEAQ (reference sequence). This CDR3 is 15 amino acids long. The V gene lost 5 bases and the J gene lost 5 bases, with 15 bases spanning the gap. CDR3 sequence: CASSNLVAGTGELFF. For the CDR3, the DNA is TGTGCCAGCAGCAATCTAGTGGCAGGGACCGGGGAGCTGTTTTTT. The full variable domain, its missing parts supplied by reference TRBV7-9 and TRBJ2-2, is DTGVSQNPRHKITKRGQNVTFRCDPISEHNRLYWYRQTLGQGPEFLTYFQNEAQLEKSRLLSDRFSAERPKGSFSTLEIQRTEQGDSAMYLCASSNLVAGTGELFFGEGSRLTVL.